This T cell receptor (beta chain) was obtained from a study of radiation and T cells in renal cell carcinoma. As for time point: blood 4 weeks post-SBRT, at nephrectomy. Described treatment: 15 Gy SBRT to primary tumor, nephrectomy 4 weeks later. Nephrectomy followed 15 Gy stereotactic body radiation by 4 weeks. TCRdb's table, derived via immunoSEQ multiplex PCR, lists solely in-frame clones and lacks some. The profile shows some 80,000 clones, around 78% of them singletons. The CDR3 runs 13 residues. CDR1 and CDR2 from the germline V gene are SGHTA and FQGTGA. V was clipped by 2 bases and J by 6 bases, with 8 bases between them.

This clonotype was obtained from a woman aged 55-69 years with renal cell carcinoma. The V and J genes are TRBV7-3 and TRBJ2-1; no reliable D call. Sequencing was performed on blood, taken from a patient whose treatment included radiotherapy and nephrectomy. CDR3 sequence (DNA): TGTGCCAGCAGCTTAGGCCAGGCCAATGAGCAGTTCTTC. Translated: CASSLGQANEQFF.